The 13 T cell receptor beta chains below come from one sample, sequenced in a study of cytomegalovirus exposure and HLA in healthy donors (dated by TCRdb to about 2017). The protocol used for the library was the immunoSEQ multiplex PCR assay. A mixture of 60 forward primers for TCR Vbeta segments and 13 reverse primers for TCR Jbeta segments was used in the multiplex PCR. The table was pulled from immuneACCESS by TCRdb, which kept in-frame rearrangements only. Such tables lose some clones; where checked, under half of the loss comes from unresolved V genes, and the rest has no known cause. The sample profile shows roughly 90,000 clones; approximately 84% of them were found once. The leading ten clones occupy around 2.3% of the sample. The sequencing input was PBMCs. These receptors were taken from a young man in good health and CMV-seronegative.

V usage is TRBV15 and J usage is TRBJ2-3; D is perhaps TRBD1 (6 bases). The V gene's germline CDR1 is LNHNV and CDR2 YYDKDF (reference sequence). The CDR3 is 15 residues long. Trimming took off 0 bases at V and 2 bases at J, with 9 bases between the two ends. CDR3 sequence reads: CATSRDPGATDTQYF. The CDR3 bases are TGTGCCACCAGCAGAGACCCAGGGGCCACAGATACGCAGTATTTT.

This clone showed up just a few times. The rearrangement joins TRBV6-4 to TRBJ1-1; 7 bases are shared with TRBD1. Germline V lookup: CDR1 MRHNA, CDR2 SNTAGT. The CDR3 sequence is 14 residues long. V shed 6 bases and J 2 bases; nucleotides not matched to a gene: 6. This CDR3 is CASRKDRVNTEAFF. The CDR3, as DNA: TGTGCCAGCAGGAAAGACAGGGTTAACACTGAAGCTTTCTTT.

The chain is built from TRBV5-1 and TRBJ1-2; 8 bases line up with TRBD1. Per germline, CDR1 SGHRS and CDR2 YFSETQ. V was clipped by 4 bases and J by 8 bases; unmatched bases: 10. The CDR3 loop spans 14 amino acids. The CDR3 DNA reads as TGCGCCAGCAGCGCAGGGGACAGGCTATACGGCTACACCTTC. It translates to CASSAGDRLYGYTF.

The chain links TRBV19 to TRBJ2-1; D unresolved. CDR1 is LNHDA and CDR2 is SQIVND in the germline V gene (reference sequence). V dropped 7 bases and J dropped 9 bases, with 13 bases sitting between them. This CDR3 has 12 residues. The CDR3 sequence is CASMGPLGEQFF. CDR3 sequence (DNA): TGTGCCAGTATGGGCCCACTCGGTGAGCAGTTCTTC.

The V and J genes are TRBV14 and TRBJ1-3; TRBD1 agrees at 7 bases. This CDR3 spans 18 amino acids. The ends lost 3 bases at V and 0 bases at J; junction bases unmatched: 11. Looked up from germline, CDR1 is SGHDN and CDR2 is FVKESK. CDR3 nucleotide sequence: TGTGCCAGCAGCCACCCCGCATGGACAGGCGGCTCTGGAAACACCATATATTTT. This translates into CASSHPAWTGGSGNTIYF.

The chain employs TRBV2 and TRBJ1-2; maybe TRBD1 (6 bases). The CDR3 spans 16 residues. Per germline, CDR1 SNHLY and CDR2 FYNNEI. V was pared by 4 bases and J by 0 bases, with 15 bases between. The CDR3 coding sequence is TGTGCCAGCAGTGGAGGTTCGGACAGATCTAACTATGGCTACACCTTC. It translates to CASSGGSDRSNYGYTF.

The chain combines TRBV6-4 with TRBJ2-3, with D maybe TRBD1 (6 bases). The length of the CDR3 is 14 residues. V lost 2 bases, J lost 9 bases, and 15 bases lay in between. CDR1 MRHNA and CDR2 SNTAGT come from the germline V gene. CDR3 region: CASSDATGFETQYF. For the CDR3, the DNA is TGTGCCAGCAGTGACGCCACAGGGTTCGAGACGCAGTATTTT.

The chain recombines TRBV19 with TRBJ2-6; TRBD1 is a possible D gene (6 bases). The CDR3 covers 15 residues. Trimming pared 8 bases from V and 0 bases from J, leaving 11 bases between. CDR1 and CDR2 from the germline V gene are LNHDA and SQIVND (reference sequence). The CDR3 nucleotides are TGTGCCAGTGGACAGACACGCTCTGGGGCCAACGTCCTGACTTTC. It codes for CASGQTRSGANVLTF.

The sample holds one count of this clone. The V and J genes are TRBV27 and TRBJ1-2; 9 nucleotides match TRBD1. J lost 7 bases, V lost 5 bases, and 14 bases had no gene match. This CDR3 contains 16 residues. Germline values: CDR1 MNHEY, CDR2 SMNVEV (reference sequence). The CDR3 coding sequence is TGTGCCAGCAGTGCCCGGGACAGGGTTCTCCTTCGTGGCTACACCTTC. Protein sequence: CASSARDRVLLRGYTF.

CDR3 sequence reads: CASSPDRGTEAFF. The CDR3 region has the DNA TGTGCCAGTAGTCCGGACAGGGGAACTGAAGCTTTCTTT. The chain recombines TRBV19 with TRBJ1-1; 9 bases align to TRBD1. Germline CDR1 and CDR2: LNHDA and SQIVND (reference sequence). The CDR3 sequence is 13 residues long. Losses at the gene ends were 5 bases for V and 5 bases for J; bases not matched to a gene: 3.

The chain carries TRBV27 and TRBJ2-7; a weak D match, TRBD2 (7 bases). CDR1 is MNHEY, CDR2 SMNVEV, per germline (reference sequence). With 0 bases removed from V and 3 bases from J, the gap between germline ends came to 12 bases. The CDR3 is 15 residues long. In DNA, the CDR3 is TGTGCCAGCAGTTTATCGATAGGGGGGGACTACGAGCAGTACTTC. This sequence encodes CASSLSIGGDYEQYF.

This chain joins TRBV21-1 and TRBJ2-5; TRBD1 is taken as the D call from the table, unchecked against the DNA. TRBV21-1 represents a pseudogene. The CDR3 loop spans 13 amino acids. The CDR3 protein is CASSLQGQETQYF. CDR3 sequence (DNA): TGTGCCAGCAGTCTGCAGGGACAAGAGACCCAGTACTTC.

The rearrangement joins TRBV21-1 to TRBJ1-1; TRBD1, the table's D call, lacks a check against the DNA. TRBV21-1 is an annotated pseudogene. This CDR3 is 15 amino acids long. CDR3 sequence (DNA): TGTGCCAGCAGCAAACACCGACAGGTAAACACTGAAGCTTTCTTT. Its protein product is CASSKHRQVNTEAFF.